A few counts support the clone carrying this T cell receptor beta chain. This sample is drawn from a study of T cells in Graves' hyperthyroidism and ophthalmopathy. Germline values: CDR1 MNHNS, CDR2 SASEGT. CDR3 length: 16 amino acids. J gave up 4 bases and V 2 bases, and 7 bases lay outside the gene matches. The source material, RNA transcripts, was used to amplify TCR beta CDR3 regions. HTBI primers were the set used in a first-round RT-PCR of the TCR CDR3. TCRdb processed the multiplex PCR reads anew with MiXCR; each CDR3 protein has one entry. Seen here are about 400,000 distinct CDR3 sequences, roughly 25% observed once, and the top ten hold around 70%.

The sample consisted of blood. This sequence was found in a man aged 45 to 65 with Graves' hyperthyroidism. The genes are TRBV6-1 and TRBJ2-1, with 8 bases lining up with TRBD2. The CDR3 loop reads CASSENSGTRYNEQFF. CDR3 DNA sequence: TGTGCCAGCAGTGAAAATAGCGGGACGCGTTACAATGAGCAGTTCTTC.